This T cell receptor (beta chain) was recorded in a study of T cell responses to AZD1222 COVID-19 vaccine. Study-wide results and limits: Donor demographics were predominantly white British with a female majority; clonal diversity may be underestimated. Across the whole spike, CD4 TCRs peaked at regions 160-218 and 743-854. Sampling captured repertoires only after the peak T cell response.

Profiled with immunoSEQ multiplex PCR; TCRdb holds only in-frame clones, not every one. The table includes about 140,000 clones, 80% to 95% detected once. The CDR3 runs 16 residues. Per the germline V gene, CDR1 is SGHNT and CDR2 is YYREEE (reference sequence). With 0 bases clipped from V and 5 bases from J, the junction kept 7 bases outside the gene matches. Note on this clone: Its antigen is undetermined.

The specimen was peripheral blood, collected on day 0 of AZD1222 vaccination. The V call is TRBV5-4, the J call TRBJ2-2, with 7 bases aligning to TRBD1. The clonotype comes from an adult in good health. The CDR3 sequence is CASSLVGGVRTGELFF. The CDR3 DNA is TGTGCCAGCAGCTTGGTAGGGGGCGTAAGGACCGGGGAGCTGTTTTTT. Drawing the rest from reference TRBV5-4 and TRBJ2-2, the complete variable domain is ETGVTQSPTHLIKTRGQQVTLRCSSQSGHNTVSWYQQALGQGPQFIFQYYREEENGRGNFPPRFSGLQFPNYSSELNVNALELDDSALYLCASSLVGGVRTGELFFGEGSRLTVL.